This T cell receptor (beta chain) was retrieved from a study of Ad26.COV2.S vaccination and SARS-CoV-2 variants. The wider study: Ad26.COV2.S, an intramuscular injection, was given once or twice 56 days apart. Study-level points and caveats: Analyses that measured TCR breadth and depth may have underestimated total T cell responses.

Assay used: immunoSEQ multiplex PCR; TCRdb lists only in-frame clones, some missing. The sample lists about half a million clones; 80% to 90% were seen once. The treatment was: some 20 received Ad26.COV2.S at low or high dose, single or two shots; about 5 received placebo; per-sample allocation not given. Vaccine and placebo recipients were sampled on day 63 after the first injection. Recruitment in Boston yielded a donor of adult age, 18-55 years. Its platform was an Ad26 vector, and its expressed antigen was Wuhan-strain SARS-CoV-2 spike. In the case of this clone: The antigen remains unidentified.

The sequencing here drew on peripheral blood, taken in a trial of Ad26.COV2.S vaccine versus placebo. This TCR was recovered from a person between 18 and 59 years old who received the Ad26.COV2.S COVID-19 vaccine or a placebo.

In DNA form, the CDR3 reads TGTGCCAGCAGCTTAGGACAGGGCTATGAAAAACTGTTTTTT. Encoded protein: CASSLGQGYEKLFF. The rearrangement links TRBV7-9 to TRBJ1-4; 7 bases are a match to TRBD1. The CDR3 runs 14 residues. Looked up from germline, CDR1 is SEHNR and CDR2 is FQNEAQ (reference sequence). Trimming removed 1 base from V and 6 bases from J; junction bases left unmatched: 2.